The 26 T cell receptor beta chains below were found in one sample sequenced in a study of human T cells and chemical hapten exposure. As to time point: pre-sensitization, week 0. As for treatment: therapeutic diphenylcyclopropenone sensitization with weekly scalp DPC. TCRdb reprocessed the RACE reads with MiXCR, giving one entry per CDR3 protein. Of around 300,000 distinct CDR3 sequences detected, 4.5% to 5.5% appear once; the ten largest clones hold roughly 8.2%. The sequencing used whole blood, collected in connection with sensitization to the hapten diphenylcyclopropenone (DPC). The receptors here all came from a woman between 18 and 29 years old with alopecia areata. Some clones in this sample may be carry-over from other donors' samples.

This clonotype has ten or more counts. The genes are TRBV5-1 and TRBJ2-1; 12 bases fit TRBD2. The CDR3 sequence is 16 residues long. CDR1 is SGHRS and CDR2 is YFSETQ in the germline V gene. V shed 2 bases and J 1 base; nucleotides not matched to a gene: 1. The CDR3 region has the DNA TGCGCCAGCAGCTTTCTAGCGGGGGGGTCCTACAATGAGCAGTTCTTC. This translates into CASSFLAGGSYNEQFF. The whole variable domain, remainder taken from reference TRBV5-1 and TRBJ2-1, is KAGVTQTPRYLIKTRGQQVTLSCSPISGHRSVSWYQQTPGQGLQFLFEYFSETQRNKGNFPGRFSGRQFSNSRSEMNVSTLELGDSALYLCASSFLAGGSYNEQFFGPGTRLTVL.

In this sample, this clonotype turned up a few times. J is TRBJ2-3 and V is TRBV7-2, with TRBD2 matching over 7 bases. Trimming removed 2 bases from V and 2 bases from J; junction bases left unmatched: 7. The CDR3 length is 16 residues. Germline CDR1 reads SGHTA; CDR2 reads FQGNSA. CDR3 residues: CASSLLPAGTTDTQYF. The CDR3 coding sequence is TGTGCCAGCAGCTTACTCCCAGCGGGGACCACAGATACGCAGTATTTT.

The chain is built from TRBV5-1 and TRBJ2-3; D is possibly TRBD1 (6 bases). The germline CDR1 and CDR2 sequences are SGHRS and YFSETQ. Trimming shortened V by 4 bases and J by 2 bases, and 11 bases separated the two germline ends. The CDR3 runs 14 residues. The CDR3 DNA follows: TGCGCCAGCAGCGCAGGGGACCCCACAGATACGCAGTATTTT. Its protein product is CASSAGDPTDTQYF.

This clonotype was seen more than once but under ten times. The J gene is TRBJ2-7, the V gene TRBV24-1; D ambiguous. The germline V gene has CDR1 KGHDR and CDR2 SFDVKD. The CDR3 runs 13 residues. V was clipped by 2 bases and J by 7 bases, with 11 bases between them. The CDR3 loop reads CATSDSVKGEQYF. The CDR3, as DNA: TGTGCCACCAGTGATTCCGTAAAAGGAGAGCAGTACTTC.

This clonotype was found many times. This chain's CDR3 is CSVEIGRTDTQYF. For the CDR3, the DNA is TGCAGCGTTGAAATTGGACGGACAGATACGCAGTATTTT. This chain joins TRBV29-1 and TRBJ2-3; D not certain. The V end lost 2 bases, the J end lost 3 bases, and 9 bases lay between the germline ends. Germline-derived CDR1 and CDR2 are SQVTM and ANQGSEA. The CDR3 length is 13 residues.

This clonotype was counted ten times or more. This chain uses TRBV18 with TRBJ2-3; D is ambiguous. V lost 1 base, J lost 0 bases, and 20 bases lay in between. Germline CDR1 KGHSH, CDR2 LQKENI. The CDR3 length is 19 residues. The CDR3: CASSPQRIALLSSTDTQYF. The DNA for the CDR3 is TGTGCCAGCTCACCACAAAGAATAGCCTTGTTATCTAGCACAGATACGCAGTATTTT.

This clonotype showed up just a few times. The chain is built from TRBV21-1 and TRBJ2-1; the D call TRBD2 from the table was never checked on the DNA. TRBV21-1 is noted as a pseudogene. The CDR3 runs to 16 residues. The CDR3 reads CASSKDSGGHRNEQFF. DNA of the CDR3: TGTGCCAGCAGCAAGGATAGCGGGGGGCATCGTAATGAGCAGTTCTTC.

CDR3 amino acids: CASSSTGTGASGANVLTF. CDR3 in DNA: TGTGCCAGCAGCTCGACCGGGACAGGGGCCTCTGGGGCCAACGTCCTGACTTTC. The chain is built from TRBV7-8 and TRBJ2-6; 10 bases agree with TRBD1. The CDR3 length is 18 residues. Per germline, CDR1 SGHVS and CDR2 FQNEAQ. V shed 4 bases, J shed 0 bases, and the junction held 6 bases outside the gene matches.

This chain joins TRBV4-3 and TRBJ1-2; D gene unclear. This CDR3 is built from 16 residues. Trimming stripped 0 bases from V and 4 bases from J, with 15 bases between. Germline V gives CDR1 LGHNA, CDR2 YSLEER. CDR3 nucleotide sequence: TGCGCCAGCAGCCAAGAGGCAGTACGGCACCTCTATGGCTACACCTTC. Amino acids: CASSQEAVRHLYGYTF.

The sample holds many counts of this clonotype. The chain links TRBV6-2 or TRBV6-3 to TRBJ1-2, with TRBD1 matching over 7 bases. V shed 0 bases, J shed 3 bases, and the junction held 10 bases outside the gene matches. This CDR3 region has 17 residues. In germline, CDR1 is MNHEY, CDR2 SVGEGT. CDR3 loop: CASSYSRTGGEDYGYTF. CDR3 DNA: TGTGCCAGCAGTTACTCCCGGACAGGCGGAGAGGACTATGGCTACACCTTC.

This clonotype was found many times. V gene TRBV28 combines with J gene TRBJ2-5, with D perhaps TRBD2 (6 bases). Trimming removed 6 bases at V and 4 bases at J, with 12 bases between. The CDR3 runs to 13 residues. The germline V gene has CDR1 MDHEN and CDR2 SYDVKM. The CDR3 DNA follows: TGTGCCAGCAGCCGCGGGACGGTAGAGACCCAGTACTTC. It is translated as CASSRGTVETQYF.

In its sample, this clonotype was seen many times. The chain links TRBV2 to TRBJ1-1; TRBD1 agrees at 10 bases. Germline V CDR1 and CDR2: SNHLY, FYNNEI. The trim removed 6 bases at V and 7 bases at J, leaving 2 bases unmatched. The CDR3 totals 12 residues. Here the CDR3 reads CASRGQGIEAFF. The CDR3 DNA reads as TGTGCCAGCAGGGGACAGGGGATTGAAGCTTTCTTT.

This clonotype was seen a handful of times. The V call is TRBV7-2, the J call TRBJ2-5; D unresolved. From germline, CDR1 is SGHTA and CDR2 FQGNSA. The V end lost 3 bases, the J end lost 2 bases, and 13 bases lay between the germline ends. This CDR3 has 15 residues. The CDR3 nucleotides read TGTGCCAGCAGCTTGGTTATCGCCCGACAAGAGACCCAGTACTTC. Its protein is CASSLVIARQETQYF. The full variable domain, rest sourced from reference TRBV7-2 and TRBJ2-5, is GAGVSQSPSNKVTEKGKDVELRCDPISGHTALYWYRQSLGQGLEFLIYFQGNSAPDKSGLPSDRFSAERTGGSVSTLTIQRTQQEDSAVYLCASSLVIARQETQYFGPGTRLLVL.

The rearrangement joins TRBV5-1 to TRBJ2-1; tentative D call: TRBD1 (6 bases). Germline assignment: CDR1 SGHRS and CDR2 YFSETQ. Trimming took 1 base from V and 7 from J, leaving 12 bases between them. This CDR3 is built from 14 residues. This chain's CDR3 is CASSLQGQGNEQFF. As DNA, the CDR3 is TGCGCCAGCAGCTTGCAGGGGCAGGGGAATGAGCAGTTCTTC.

This clonotype appeared many times. V is TRBV5-1 and J is TRBJ2-3; 7 nucleotides match TRBD1. Germline V gene data show CDR1 as SGHRS and CDR2 as YFSETQ. V dropped 4 bases and J dropped 2; count of bases not matched to a gene: 10. This CDR3 comprises 16 residues. DNA of the CDR3: TGCGCCAGCAGCGTCGGACAGGCGAGTAACACAGATACGCAGTATTTT. Its translation: CASSVGQASNTDTQYF.

This rearrangement joins TRBV5-6 to TRBJ1-1, with D tentatively TRBD1 (5 bases). Germline values: CDR1 SGHDT, CDR2 YYEEEE. V was trimmed by 4 bases and J by 7 bases, leaving 17 bases between them. The CDR3 totals 14 residues. The CDR3 DNA reads as TGTGCCAGCAGCCGATATTCCGGGGGGAGTGAAGCTTTCTTT. It translates to CASSRYSGGSEAFF.

This clonotype came up many times. The chain couples TRBV28 to TRBJ2-1; 10 positions match TRBD1. This CDR3 comprises 12 residues. The V gene's germline CDR1 is MDHEN and CDR2 SYDVKM. The trim removed 5 bases at V and 8 bases at J, leaving 0 bases unmatched. The CDR3 nucleotides read TGTGCCAGCAGTGACAGGGGGCATGAGCAGTTCTTC. Translating gives CASSDRGHEQFF. Full variable domain (outside the CDR3, taken from reference TRBV28 and TRBJ2-1): DVKVTQSSRYLVKRTGEKVFLECVQDMDHENMFWYRQDPGLGLRLIYFSYDVKMKEKGDIPEGYSVSREKKERFSLILESASTNQTSMYLCASSDRGHEQFFGPGTRLTVL.

This clonotype appeared a few times. The J gene is TRBJ1-5, the V gene TRBV7-2; D gene unclear. V was shortened by 7 bases and J by 4 bases, with 11 bases between the two germline ends. CDR3 length: 13 amino acids. Germline V gives CDR1 SGHTA, CDR2 FQGNSA. The CDR3 is CASTPNGNQPQHF. Here the CDR3 DNA reads TGTGCCAGCACCCCTAATGGGAATCAGCCCCAGCATTTT.

This clonotype has more than one count but fewer than ten. The chain uses TRBV2 and TRBJ1-1, with D possibly TRBD1 on 5 matching bases. This CDR3 comprises 15 residues. Germline CDR1 SNHLY, CDR2 FYNNEI. V was trimmed by 3 bases and J by 5 bases, leaving 16 bases between them. This CDR3 reads CASSEDSGGGTEAFF. CDR3 coding DNA: TGTGCCAGCAGTGAGGACTCCGGGGGGGGGACTGAAGCTTTCTTT.

V is TRBV5-1 and J is TRBJ2-3; TRBD2 agrees at 9 bases. V lost 4 bases and J lost 4; bases outside the gene matches: 10. Germline lookup yields CDR1 SGHRS and CDR2 YFSETQ. CDR3 size: 16 residues. CDR3 in amino acids: CASSQEASGEADTQYF. CDR3 sequence (DNA): TGCGCCAGCAGCCAAGAGGCTAGCGGGGAGGCAGATACGCAGTATTTT.

This clonotype was counted between two and nine times. The V gene is TRBV11-1, the J gene TRBJ2-3; the D gene is possibly TRBD1 (6 bases). The CDR3 length is 13 residues. Trimming cost V 4 bases and J 6 bases, with 11 bases left between them. Per the germline V gene, CDR1 is SGHAT and CDR2 is FQDESV (reference sequence). CDR3 amino acids: CASSWGPPDTQYF. CDR3 sequence (DNA): TGTGCCAGCAGCTGGGGGCCCCCCGATACGCAGTATTTT.

Remarks on this clonotype: A read error may be the cause here, since a much bigger clone is one base away. This sequence joins TRBV5-4 and TRBJ1-1; D is ambiguous. Per germline, CDR1 SGHNT and CDR2 YYREEE (reference sequence). The CDR3 is made up of 14 amino acids. The CDR3 spells CASSLGRMNSEAFF. The CDR3 DNA reads as TGTGCCAGCAGTTTAGGACGGATGAACTCTGAAGCTTTCTTT. The whole variable domain, filled in from reference TRBV5-4 and TRBJ1-1, reads ETGVTQSPTHLIKTRGQQVTLRCSSQSGHNTVSWYQQALGQGPQFIFQYYREEENGRGNFPPRFSGLQFPNYSSELNVNALELDDSALYLCASSLGRMNSEAFFGQGTRLTVV.

This clonotype has ten or more counts. The chain employs TRBV7-8 and TRBJ2-5; 10 bases line up with TRBD2. V shed 5 bases and J 0 bases; nucleotides not matched to a gene: 6. Germline V gives CDR1 SGHVS, CDR2 FQNEAQ. The CDR3 has 16 residues. The CDR3 DNA sequence: TGTGCCAGCAGCACGGGACTAGCGACGTACCAAGAGACCCAGTACTTC. It is translated as CASSTGLATYQETQYF.

CDR3 loop: CATEGTGGPRGYNEQFF. CDR3 nucleotide sequence: TGTGCCACGGAGGGGACAGGGGGCCCCCGTGGGTACAATGAGCAGTTCTTC. The V gene is TRBV10-3, the J gene TRBJ2-1, with 12 bases fitting TRBD1. Looked up from germline, CDR1 is ENHRY and CDR2 is SYGVKD. The CDR3 spans 17 residues. Trimming removed 10 bases from V and 4 bases from J; junction bases left unmatched: 14.

V is TRBV5-4 and J is TRBJ2-6; 10 nucleotides line up with TRBD1. The CDR3 has 19 residues. Germline CDR1 reads SGHNT; CDR2 reads YYREEE (reference sequence). Losses at the gene ends were 5 bases for V and 2 bases for J; bases not matched to a gene: 13. The CDR3 here is CASSLPPGQGRTGANVLTF. CDR3 DNA sequence: TGTGCCAGCAGTCTTCCTCCGGGACAGGGGAGGACTGGGGCCAACGTCCTGACTTTC.

The J gene is TRBJ2-3, the V gene TRBV12-5, with D perhaps TRBD2 (6 bases). Looked up from germline, CDR1 is LGHNT and CDR2 is FRNRAP. CDR3 length equals 14 residues. The V gene lost 6 bases and the J gene lost 5 bases, with 15 bases spanning the gap. The CDR3: CASGGGSAGDTQYF. CDR3 sequence (DNA): TGTGCTAGTGGCGGGGGATCGGCAGGAGATACGCAGTATTTT.